This TCR beta chain comes out of a study of OX40 agonist ivuxolimab in advanced cancers. The data were produced by immunoSEQ multiplex PCR, yet TCRdb's version contains in-frame clones alone and is incomplete. The sample shows tens of thousands of clones, around nine tenths of them seen only once. The CDR3 sequence is 15 residues long. Germline loops: CDR1 MNHEY, CDR2 SVGAGI. Trimming removed 7 bases from V and 7 bases from J, with 19 bases in between. Sequences were derived from CD4+ or CD8+ T cells sorted from blood, sampled in a trial of the OX40 agonist ivuxolimab. The receptor was isolated from an adult with an advanced solid tumor such as melanoma, head and neck, liver or kidney cancer. The J gene is TRBJ2-2, the V gene TRBV6-5; perhaps TRBD1 as D (6 bases). The CDR3 coding sequence is TGTGCCAGCACCATTGACAGGTCCTTCAGCGGGGAGCTGTTTTTT. Protein product: CASTIDRSFSGELFF.